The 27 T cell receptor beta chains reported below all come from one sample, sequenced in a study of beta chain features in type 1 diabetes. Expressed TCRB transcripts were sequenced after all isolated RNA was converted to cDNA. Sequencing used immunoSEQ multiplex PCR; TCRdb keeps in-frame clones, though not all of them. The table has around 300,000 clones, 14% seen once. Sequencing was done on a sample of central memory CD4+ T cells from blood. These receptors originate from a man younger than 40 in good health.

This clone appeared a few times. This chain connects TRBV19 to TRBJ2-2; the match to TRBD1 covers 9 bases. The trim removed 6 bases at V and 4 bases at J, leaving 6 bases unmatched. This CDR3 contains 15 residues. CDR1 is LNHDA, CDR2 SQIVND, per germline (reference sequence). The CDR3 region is CASSRNRGRTGELFF. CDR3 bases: TGTGCCAGTAGCCGTAACAGGGGGCGCACCGGGGAGCTGTTTTTT.

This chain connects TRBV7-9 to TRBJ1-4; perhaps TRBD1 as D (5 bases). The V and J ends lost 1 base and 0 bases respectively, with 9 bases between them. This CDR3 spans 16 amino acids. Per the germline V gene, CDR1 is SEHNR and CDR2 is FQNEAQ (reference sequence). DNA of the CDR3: TGTGCCAGCAGCTTAGGAGACAGCGCAACTAATGAAAAACTGTTTTTT. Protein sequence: CASSLGDSATNEKLFF.

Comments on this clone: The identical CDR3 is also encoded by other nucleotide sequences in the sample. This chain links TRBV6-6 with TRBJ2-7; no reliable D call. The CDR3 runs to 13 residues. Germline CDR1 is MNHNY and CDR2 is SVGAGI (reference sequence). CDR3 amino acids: CASSYDGFHEQYV. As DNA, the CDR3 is TGCGCCAGCAGTTACGACGGTTTCCACGAGCAGTACGTC.

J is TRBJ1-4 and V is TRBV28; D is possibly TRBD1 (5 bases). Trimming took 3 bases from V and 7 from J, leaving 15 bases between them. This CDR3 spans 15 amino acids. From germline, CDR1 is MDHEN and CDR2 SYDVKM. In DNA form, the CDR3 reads TGTGCCAGCAGTTTGATGGGGGTGAGGGGTGAAAAACTGTTTTTT. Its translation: CASSLMGVRGEKLFF.

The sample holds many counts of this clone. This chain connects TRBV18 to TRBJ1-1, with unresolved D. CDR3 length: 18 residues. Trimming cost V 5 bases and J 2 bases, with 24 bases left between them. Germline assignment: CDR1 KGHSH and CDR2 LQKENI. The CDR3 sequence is CASSFRLLPGDSNTEAFF. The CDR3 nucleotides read TGTGCCAGCTCATTTCGTCTTTTGCCAGGTGATTCTAACACTGAAGCTTTCTTT.

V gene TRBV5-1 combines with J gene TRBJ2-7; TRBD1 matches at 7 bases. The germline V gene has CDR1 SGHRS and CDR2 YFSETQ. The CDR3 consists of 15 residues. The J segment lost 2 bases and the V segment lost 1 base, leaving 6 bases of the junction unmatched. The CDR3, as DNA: TGCGCCAGCAGCTTGTATACAGGGGAAACCTACGAGCAGTACTTC. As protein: CASSLYTGETYEQYF.

CDR3 in amino acids: CASSKERTESTEAFF. In DNA, the CDR3 is TGTGCCAGCAGCAAAGAAAGGACAGAAAGCACTGAAGCTTTCTTT. J is TRBJ1-1 and V is TRBV21-1; TRBD1 is the table's D call and was not checked against the DNA. TRBV21-1 is a documented pseudogene. The CDR3 spans 15 residues.

Here the CDR3 reads CASSFWFLRTVDQETQYF. The CDR3 nucleotides read TGTGCCAGCAGCTTTTGGTTCCTCCGGACAGTGGACCAAGAGACCCAGTACTTC. The chain joins TRBV5-4 to TRBJ2-5; D is possibly TRBD1 (6 bases). Trimming stripped 2 bases from V and 0 bases from J, with 20 bases between. The V gene's germline CDR1 is SGHNT and CDR2 YYREEE (reference sequence). This CDR3 is built from 18 residues.

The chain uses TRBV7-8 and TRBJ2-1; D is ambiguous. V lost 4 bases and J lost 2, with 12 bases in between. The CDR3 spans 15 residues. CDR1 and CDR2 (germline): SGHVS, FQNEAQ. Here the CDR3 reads CASSYQFNPYNEQFF. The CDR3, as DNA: TGTGCCAGCAGCTACCAATTTAACCCCTACAATGAGCAGTTCTTC. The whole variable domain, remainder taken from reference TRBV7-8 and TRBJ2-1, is GAGVSQSPRYKVAKRGQDVALRCDPISGHVSLFWYQQALGQGPEFLTYFQNEAQLDKSGLPSDRFFAERPEGSVSTLKIQRTQQEDSAVYLCASSYQFNPYNEQFFGPGTRLTVL.

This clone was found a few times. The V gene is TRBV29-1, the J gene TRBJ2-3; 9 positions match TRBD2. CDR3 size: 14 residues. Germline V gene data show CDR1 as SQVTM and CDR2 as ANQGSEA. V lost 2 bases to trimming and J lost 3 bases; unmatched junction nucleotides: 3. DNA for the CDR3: TGCAGCGTTGAACGAGCGGGGGGTACAGATACGCAGTATTTT. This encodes CSVERAGGTDTQYF.

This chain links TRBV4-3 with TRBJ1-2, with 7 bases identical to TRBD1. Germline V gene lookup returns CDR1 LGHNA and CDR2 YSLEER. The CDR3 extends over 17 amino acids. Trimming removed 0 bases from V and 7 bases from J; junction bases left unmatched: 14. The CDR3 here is CASSQDSRQGGVFGYTF. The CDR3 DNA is TGCGCCAGCAGCCAAGATTCAAGACAGGGCGGGGTTTTTGGCTACACCTTC.

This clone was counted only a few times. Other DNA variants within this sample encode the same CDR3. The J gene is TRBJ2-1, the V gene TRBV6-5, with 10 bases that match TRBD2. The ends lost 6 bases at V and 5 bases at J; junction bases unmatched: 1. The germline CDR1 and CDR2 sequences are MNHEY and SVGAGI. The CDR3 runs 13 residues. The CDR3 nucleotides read TGTGCCAGCAGGCTAGCGGGAGACAATGAGCAGTTCTTC. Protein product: CASRLAGDNEQFF.

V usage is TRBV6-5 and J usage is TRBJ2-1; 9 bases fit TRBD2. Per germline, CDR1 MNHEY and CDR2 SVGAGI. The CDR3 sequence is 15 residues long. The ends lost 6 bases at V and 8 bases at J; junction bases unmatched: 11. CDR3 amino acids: CASSHIAGVGDEQFF. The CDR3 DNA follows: TGTGCCAGCAGCCATATAGCGGGGGTGGGCGATGAGCAGTTCTTC.

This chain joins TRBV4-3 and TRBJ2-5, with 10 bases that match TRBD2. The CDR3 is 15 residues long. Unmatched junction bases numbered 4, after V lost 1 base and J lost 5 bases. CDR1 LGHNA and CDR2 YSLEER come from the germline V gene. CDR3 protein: CASSQGASGGETQYF. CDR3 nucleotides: TGCGCCAGCAGCCAAGGGGCTAGCGGGGGTGAGACCCAGTACTTC.

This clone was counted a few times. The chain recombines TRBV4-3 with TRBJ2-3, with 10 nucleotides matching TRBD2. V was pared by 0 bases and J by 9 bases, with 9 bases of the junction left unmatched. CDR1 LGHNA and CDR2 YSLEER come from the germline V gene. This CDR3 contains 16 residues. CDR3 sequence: CASSQDKASGGGTQYF. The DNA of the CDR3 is TGCGCCAGCAGCCAAGATAAGGCTAGCGGGGGAGGAACGCAGTATTTT.

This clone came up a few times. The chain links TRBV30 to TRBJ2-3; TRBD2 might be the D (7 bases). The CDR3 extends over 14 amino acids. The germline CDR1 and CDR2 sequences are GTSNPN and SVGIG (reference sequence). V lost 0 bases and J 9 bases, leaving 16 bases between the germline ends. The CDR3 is CAWSVPPGRGTQYF. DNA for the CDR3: TGTGCCTGGAGTGTACCACCGGGGAGGGGGACGCAGTATTTT. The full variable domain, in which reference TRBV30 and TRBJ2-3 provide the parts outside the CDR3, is SQTIHQWPATLVQPVGSPLSLECTVEGTSNPNLYWYRQAAGRGLQLLFYSVGIGQISSEVPQNLSASRPQDRQFILSSKKLLLSDSGFYLCAWSVPPGRGTQYFGPGTRLTVL.

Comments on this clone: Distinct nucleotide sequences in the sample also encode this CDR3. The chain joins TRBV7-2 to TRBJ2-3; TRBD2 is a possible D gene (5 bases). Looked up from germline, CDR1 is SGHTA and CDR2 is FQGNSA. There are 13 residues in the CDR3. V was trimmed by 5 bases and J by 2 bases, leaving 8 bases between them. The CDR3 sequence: CASSRDYTDTQYF. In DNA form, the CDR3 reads TGTGCCAGCAGCCGGGATTACACAGATACGCAGTATTTT.

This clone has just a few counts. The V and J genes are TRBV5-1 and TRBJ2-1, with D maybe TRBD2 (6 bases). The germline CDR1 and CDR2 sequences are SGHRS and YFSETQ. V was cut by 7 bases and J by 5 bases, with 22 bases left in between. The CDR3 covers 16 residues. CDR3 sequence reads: CASGPRGGDLHNEQFF. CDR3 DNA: TGCGCCAGCGGACCTAGGGGCGGGGATCTTCACAATGAGCAGTTCTTC.

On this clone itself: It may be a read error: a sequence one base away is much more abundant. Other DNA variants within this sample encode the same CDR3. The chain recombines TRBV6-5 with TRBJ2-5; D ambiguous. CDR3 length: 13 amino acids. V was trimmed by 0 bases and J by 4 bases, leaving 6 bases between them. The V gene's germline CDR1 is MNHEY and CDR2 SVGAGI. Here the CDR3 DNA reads TGTGCCAGCAGTTACTCGGTTGGAGAGACCCAGTACTTC. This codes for CASSYSVGETQYF.

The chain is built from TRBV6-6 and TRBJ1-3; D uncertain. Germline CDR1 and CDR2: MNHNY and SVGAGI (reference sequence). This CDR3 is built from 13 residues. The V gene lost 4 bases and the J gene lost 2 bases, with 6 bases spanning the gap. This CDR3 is CASSSSTGNTIYF. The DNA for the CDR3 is TGTGCCAGCAGTTCAAGTACTGGAAACACCATATATTTT.

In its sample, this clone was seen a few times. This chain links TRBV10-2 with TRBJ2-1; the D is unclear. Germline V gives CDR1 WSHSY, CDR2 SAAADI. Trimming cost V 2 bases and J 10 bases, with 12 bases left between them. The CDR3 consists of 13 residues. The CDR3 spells CASSEGRANEQFF. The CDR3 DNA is TGCGCCAGCAGTGAGGGTCGAGCAAACGAGCAGTTCTTC.

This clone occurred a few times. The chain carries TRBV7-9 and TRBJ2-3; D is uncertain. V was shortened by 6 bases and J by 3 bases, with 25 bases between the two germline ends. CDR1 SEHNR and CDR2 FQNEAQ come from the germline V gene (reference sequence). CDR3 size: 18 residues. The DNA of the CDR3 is TGTGCCAGCAGTCATACGGTCCCCTTAGGGCCCGGAACAGATACGCAGTATTTT. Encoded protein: CASSHTVPLGPGTDTQYF.

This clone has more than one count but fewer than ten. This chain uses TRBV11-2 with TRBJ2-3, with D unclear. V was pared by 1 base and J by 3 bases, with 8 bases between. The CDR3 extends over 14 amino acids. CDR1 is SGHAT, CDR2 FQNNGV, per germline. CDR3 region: CASSLAGWTDTQYF. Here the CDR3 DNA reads TGTGCCAGCAGCTTAGCCGGGTGGACAGATACGCAGTATTTT.

The CDR3 sequence: CASSPTGNYGYTF. Here the CDR3 DNA reads TGTGCCAGCAGCCCGACAGGGAACTATGGCTACACCTTC. J is TRBJ1-2 and V is TRBV7-8, with 7 bases identical to TRBD1. The V gene's germline CDR1 is SGHVS and CDR2 FQNEAQ. CDR3 size: 13 residues. Trimming removed 5 bases from V and 2 bases from J; junction bases left unmatched: 2.

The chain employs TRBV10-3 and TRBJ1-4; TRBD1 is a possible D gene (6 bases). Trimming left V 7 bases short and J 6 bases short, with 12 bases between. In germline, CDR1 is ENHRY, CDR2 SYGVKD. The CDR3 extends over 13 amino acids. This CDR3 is CAIKGGMDEKLFF. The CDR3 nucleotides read TGTGCCATCAAGGGGGGGATGGATGAAAAACTGTTTTTT.

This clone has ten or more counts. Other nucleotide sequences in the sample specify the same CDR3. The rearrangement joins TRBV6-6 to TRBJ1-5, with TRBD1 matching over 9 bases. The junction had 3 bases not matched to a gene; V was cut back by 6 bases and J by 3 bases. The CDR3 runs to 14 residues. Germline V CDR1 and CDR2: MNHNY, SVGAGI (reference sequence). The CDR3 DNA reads TGTGCCAGCAGGGGACAGGGATCCAATCAGCCCCAGCATTTT. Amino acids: CASRGQGSNQPQHF.

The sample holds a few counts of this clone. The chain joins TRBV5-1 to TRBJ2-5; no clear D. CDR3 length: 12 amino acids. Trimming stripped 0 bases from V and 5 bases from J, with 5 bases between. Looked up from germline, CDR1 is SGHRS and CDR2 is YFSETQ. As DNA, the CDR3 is TGCGCCAGCAGCTTGGAGGGTGAGACCCAGTACTTC. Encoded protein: CASSLEGETQYF.